The T cell receptor beta chain described here comes from a study of blood T cell repertoires in COVID-19. Overall study: The origin of the acute and convalescent COVID-19 samples was the United States, Italy and Spain. Sample material is recorded as cDNA or gDNA derived from T cells, B-cell-depleted T cells, or PBMCs.

Authors' methods: Nucleated cell counts were estimated from reference gene primer amplification. Clones were sequenced by immunoSEQ multiplex PCR, and TCRdb holds only the in-frame ones, with some missing. V and J calls and clone size come straight from that table; D and trimming were deduced from the DNA. The sample holds approximately 150,000 clones; more than 80% are singletons and the top ten take about 5%. The CDR3 covers 19 residues. The germline V gene has CDR1 LNHDA and CDR2 SQIVND (reference sequence). With V trimmed by 5 bases and J by 0 bases, 11 bases remained unmatched. The sequence derives from a human donor in a cohort sampled during active COVID-19. Material for sequencing was peripheral blood. The J gene is TRBJ2-6, the V gene TRBV19, with 9 bases aligning to TRBD1. The CDR3 DNA is TGTGCCAGTAGTTCCCAGGTGGGACAGGGTGGCTCTGGGGCCAACGTCCTGACTTTC. Its translation is CASSSQVGQGGSGANVLTF.